This T cell receptor beta chain was sequenced in a study of T-cell reconstitution after alpha-beta-depleted transplantation in children. Regarding the study as a whole: T-cell numbers and diversity one year post-transplant derived largely from freshly generated T cells.

Construction of the TCRbeta library involved unique molecular identifiers. A single record per CDR3 protein comes from TCRdb applying MiXCR to the PCR reads. The table lists some 300,000 distinct CDR3 sequences, 6% to 10% of them singletons. In germline, CDR1 is SNHLY, CDR2 FYNNEI. V was pared by 1 base and J by 12 bases, with 22 bases between. This CDR3 is 16 amino acids long. This clonotype was recorded many times. The antigen remains unidentified. Here the sequenced sample was peripheral blood, taken 360 days after TCRalphabeta/CD19-depleted stem cell transplant. V and J are TRBV2 and TRBJ2-1; TRBD2 is a possible D gene (6 bases). This receptor was taken from a female patient under 10 years old who had a stem cell transplant for Fanconi anemia, so the T cells may come from the graft donor. In nucleotides, the CDR3 is TGTGCCAGCAGTGAAGGGCTCGGACGGGACTCCTTTTTGCAGTTCTTC. This sequence encodes CASSEGLGRDSFLQFF.